The TCR beta chain under discussion was sequenced for a study of T cells in Graves' hyperthyroidism and ophthalmopathy. Subjects with ophthalmopathy showed a Clinical Activity Score no lower than 3, a NOSPECS grade no lower than 4, and a duration shorter than 3 months. The TCR beta CDR3 regions underwent amplification using RNA transcripts as the source. With the HTBI primer set, the TCR CDR3 went through a first round of RT-PCR. TCRdb reanalysed the multiplex PCR reads using MiXCR and keeps one entry per CDR3 protein. The repertoire has 550,000 to 700,000 distinct CDR3 sequences, approximately 14% of them found once; the top ten carry about 3.9%. Overall study results and limits: A model of 13 V-J pairs discriminated ophthalmopathy from stable hyperthyroidism.

Trimming removed 0 bases at V and 1 base at J, with 7 bases between. The CDR3 consists of 14 residues. Germline CDR1 and CDR2: SGHRS and YFSETQ. On this clonotype: No antigen is known for it.

This TCR derives from a woman aged 40 to 55 with Graves' ophthalmopathy. The V and J genes are TRBV5-1 and TRBJ2-5; the D is unclear. Sample: blood. CDR3 coding DNA: TGCGCCAGCAGCTTGGGCAGCTCCCAAGAGACCCAGTACTTC. Encoded protein: CASSLGSSQETQYF.